These 30 T cell receptor beta chains share one sample of origin, sequenced in a study of PD-1 blockade in classical Hodgkin lymphoma. Time point defined: newly diagnosed, previously untreated cHL patient sample. Only in-frame clones appear in the TCRdb table, and some are missing; sequencing was by immunoSEQ multiplex PCR. The top ten clones hold 3.8% of a sample with around 30,000 clones, approximately 91% of them seen once. Sequenced: peripheral blood mononuclear cells (PBMCs). The receptor source for this set is a human donor with classical Hodgkin lymphoma.

This clone occurred a few times. V usage is TRBV5-4 and J usage is TRBJ1-2; 7 bases are shared with TRBD1. The CDR3 is 14 amino acids. CDR1 and CDR2 (germline): SGHNT, YYREEE (reference sequence). V was clipped by 4 bases and J by 8 bases; unmatched bases: 11. The CDR3: CASSPRNRGGGYTF. Written as DNA, the CDR3 is TGTGCCAGCAGCCCTCGGAACAGGGGAGGAGGCTACACCTTC.

The rearrangement uses TRBV10-2 and TRBJ2-7, with 11 bases matching TRBD2. CDR3 length equals 14 residues. The V segment lost 11 bases and the J segment 2 bases; nucleotides outside the gene matches: 8. Per the germline V gene, CDR1 is WSHSY and CDR2 is SAAADI. In DNA form, the CDR3 reads TGCGCCTCCAGGGTAGCGGGAGGGACCTACGAGCAGTACTTC. Encoded protein: CASRVAGGTYEQYF.

V is TRBV28 and J is TRBJ2-7, with D perhaps assigned TRBD1 or TRBD2 (5 bases each). The V gene's germline CDR1 is MDHEN and CDR2 SYDVKM. V was pared by 7 bases and J by 2 bases, with 15 bases between. The CDR3 extends over 14 amino acids. CDR3 sequence: CASNGAPRTYEQYF. The CDR3 bases are TGTGCCAGCAACGGGGCCCCGCGGACCTACGAGCAGTACTTC.

The rearrangement uses TRBV15 and TRBJ2-7; 9 positions agree with TRBD2. This CDR3 contains 14 residues. V lost 5 bases and J lost 7; bases outside the gene matches: 9. The germline V gene encodes CDR1 LNHNV and CDR2 YYDKDF (reference sequence). The CDR3 DNA follows: TGTGCCACCAGCTTAGCGGGAGTTTCGCGGGAGCAGTACTTC. It translates to CATSLAGVSREQYF.

The genes are TRBV5-8 and TRBJ2-3; TRBD2 matches at 12 bases. Germline CDR1 reads SGHTS; CDR2 reads YDEGEE. Trimming at V came to 3 bases and at J to 2 bases, leaving 4 bases not matched to a gene. The CDR3 is 16 amino acids. The CDR3 here is CASSYGLAGPTDTQYF. For the CDR3, the DNA is TGTGCCAGCAGCTATGGACTAGCGGGACCCACAGATACGCAGTATTTT.

V usage is TRBV19 and J usage is TRBJ1-3; 8 nucleotides align to TRBD1. Germline values: CDR1 LNHDA, CDR2 SQIVND (reference sequence). CDR3 size: 14 residues. The ends lost 6 bases at V and 2 bases at J; junction bases unmatched: 3. The CDR3: CASSPTGAGNTIYF. For the CDR3, the DNA is TGTGCCAGTAGCCCGACAGGGGCTGGAAACACCATATATTTT.

As concerns this clone: At one boundary the junction diverges from the germline segment, which might be a read error. The chain employs TRBV7-6 and TRBJ2-3; tentative D call: TRBD1 (5 bases). This CDR3 has 18 residues. Germline CDR1 SGHVS, CDR2 FNYEAQ. CDR3 protein: CASTLKIQGITGTDTQYF. The CDR3 DNA reads TGTGCCAGCACCTTAAAAATCCAGGGAATCACGGGCACAGATACGCAGTATTTT.

The chain recombines TRBV11-3 with TRBJ2-1, with D possibly TRBD1 on 6 matching bases. CDR1 and CDR2 (germline): SGHNT, YENEEA. The CDR3 has 13 amino acids. V lost 0 bases, J lost 12 bases, and 12 bases lay in between. The CDR3 region has the DNA TGTGCCAGCAGCTTAGACTTCAGGGGTGGGCAGTTCTTC. This gives the protein CASSLDFRGGQFF. The complete variable domain, with remaining parts taken from reference TRBV11-3 and TRBJ2-1, reads EAGVVQSPRYKIIEKKQPVAFWCNPISGHNTLYWYLQNLGQGPELLIRYENEEAVDDSQLPKDRFSAERLKGVDSTLKIQPAELGDSAVYLCASSLDFRGGQFFGPGTRLTVL.

The chain has TRBV9 and TRBJ1-1, with D hard to call. Germline values: CDR1 SGDLS, CDR2 YYNGEE. CDR3 length equals 13 residues. Trimming cost V 1 base and J 7 bases, with 11 bases left between them. In DNA, the CDR3 is TGTGCCAGCAGCGTAAAAGGCGGTGGTGAAGCTTTCTTT. Protein: CASSVKGGGEAFF.

DNA of the CDR3: TGCGCCAGCACTGCTACCGGGACGGTAAACTATGGCTACACCTTC. This encodes CASTATGTVNYGYTF. The chain couples TRBV5-1 to TRBJ1-2; the D gene is possibly TRBD1 (5 bases). Trimming cost V 6 bases and J 2 bases, with 17 bases left between them. Germline V CDR1 and CDR2: SGHRS, YFSETQ. The CDR3 is made up of 15 amino acids.

The chain employs TRBV10-3 and TRBJ2-5; tentative D call: TRBD1 (6 bases). CDR3 length equals 14 residues. V lost 7 bases to trimming and J lost 2 bases, with 14 bases between them. The germline V gene encodes CDR1 ENHRY and CDR2 SYGVKD. CDR3 coding DNA: TGTGCCATCAACAAGAACAGGGATCAAGAGACCCAGTACTTC. Its protein is CAINKNRDQETQYF.

V usage is TRBV7-2 and J usage is TRBJ2-2, with a weak D call TRBD2 (5 bases). Looked up from germline, CDR1 is SGHTA and CDR2 is FQGNSA. CDR3 size: 14 residues. Written as DNA, the CDR3 is TGTGCTTACCGGGGTCCCGCGAACACCGGGGAGCTGTTTTTT. It specifies CAYRGPANTGELFF. Supplemented by reference TRBV7-2 and TRBJ2-2, the full variable domain reads GAGVSQSPSNKVTEKGKDVELRCDPISGHTALYWYRQSLGQGLEFLIYFQGNSAPDKSGLPSDRFSAERTGGSVSTLTIQRTQQEDSAVYLCAYRGPANTGELFFGEGSRLTVL.

The V call is TRBV5-1, the J call TRBJ2-2; 8 bases line up with TRBD1. The CDR3 has 15 amino acids. CDR1 SGHRS and CDR2 YFSETQ come from the germline V gene. The ends lost 4 bases at V and 1 base at J; junction bases unmatched: 3. The CDR3 is CASSGGTGNTGELFF. The CDR3 coding sequence is TGCGCCAGCAGCGGGGGGACAGGGAACACCGGGGAGCTGTTTTTT.

In this sample, this clone turned up once. The V gene is TRBV27, the J gene TRBJ2-2; D remains unclear. This CDR3 spans 18 amino acids. V was clipped by 2 bases and J by 0 bases, with 16 bases between them. Per germline, CDR1 MNHEY and CDR2 SMNVEV (reference sequence). CDR3 residues: CASSLLVTPRPNTGELFF. The DNA of the CDR3 is TGTGCCAGCAGTTTACTCGTCACCCCTAGGCCGAACACCGGGGAGCTGTTTTTT.

The chain joins TRBV6-6 to TRBJ1-1; D gene ambiguous. CDR1 and CDR2 from the germline V gene are MNHNY and SVGAGI (reference sequence). Trimming stripped 1 base from V and 1 base from J, with 7 bases between. This CDR3 has 14 residues. In DNA form, the CDR3 reads TGTGCCAGCAGTTACTTCCCGGGGAACACTGAAGCTTTCTTT. Amino acid sequence: CASSYFPGNTEAFF.

A few counts support this clone. The chain recombines TRBV6-5 with TRBJ2-5, with D unclear. The V end was cut by 2 bases, the J end by 5 bases, with 6 bases between. Per germline, CDR1 MNHEY and CDR2 SVGAGI. The CDR3 has 12 amino acids. CDR3: CASSYGEETQYF. In DNA, the CDR3 is TGTGCCAGCAGTTACGGCGAGGAGACCCAGTACTTC.

The chain has TRBV29-1 and TRBJ2-7; 10 bases are shared with TRBD1. Germline-derived CDR1 and CDR2 are SQVTM and ANQGSEA. This CDR3 comprises 13 residues. V lost 4 bases to trimming and J lost 6 bases; unmatched junction nucleotides: 6. CDR3 nucleotide sequence: TGCAGCGTTGGTGAGACAGGGGGCAGCGAGCAGTACTTC. Encoded protein: CSVGETGGSEQYF.

For the CDR3, the DNA is TGTGCCAGCAGCCCCTGGACTAGCGGGAGGGCAGGGCAGTACTTC. The encoded protein is CASSPWTSGRAGQYF. This chain connects TRBV5-4 to TRBJ2-7; 15 bases align to TRBD2. J was trimmed by 9 bases and V by 4 bases; bases with no gene match: 8. CDR1 SGHNT and CDR2 YYREEE come from the germline V gene (reference sequence). The CDR3 covers 15 residues.

CDR3 nucleotide sequence: TGTGCCAGCTCACGGGATGCTAGCGGAACCTACGAGCAGTACTTC. The encoded protein is CASSRDASGTYEQYF. The V call is TRBV18, the J call TRBJ2-7, with 7 bases fitting TRBD2. This CDR3 contains 15 residues. Trimming took 4 bases from V and 2 from J; bases not matched to a gene: 8. CDR1 KGHSH and CDR2 LQKENI come from the germline V gene.

The CDR3 nucleotides read TGTGCCAGCAGAAGGGGGCGATCCTACGAGCAGTACTTC. Translated, it gives CASRRGRSYEQYF. The genes are TRBV6-5 and TRBJ2-7; 7 bases map to TRBD1. This CDR3 has 13 amino acids. V was clipped by 6 bases and J by 1 base; unmatched bases: 3. The germline V gene encodes CDR1 MNHEY and CDR2 SVGAGI.

This clone was picked up a small number of times. This chain uses TRBV27 with TRBJ2-5; perhaps D is TRBD1 or TRBD2 (5 bases each). The CDR3 has 14 amino acids. Trimming stripped 0 bases from V and 5 bases from J, with 10 bases between. Germline lookup yields CDR1 MNHEY and CDR2 SMNVEV (reference sequence). CDR3 region: CASSLSGVGETQYF. CDR3 DNA sequence: TGTGCCAGCAGTTTATCGGGGGTTGGGGAGACCCAGTACTTC.

The rearrangement links TRBV18 to TRBJ1-4; 7 nucleotides align to TRBD1. This CDR3 region has 14 residues. V shed 5 bases and J 8 bases; nucleotides not matched to a gene: 8. Germline V lookup: CDR1 KGHSH, CDR2 LQKENI. CDR3 protein: CASSRDRAQEKLFF. The CDR3 DNA reads as TGTGCCAGCTCAAGAGACAGGGCTCAGGAAAAACTGTTTTTT.

V is TRBV7-9 and J is TRBJ2-7, with 10 nucleotides matching TRBD1. J was trimmed by 4 bases and V by 5 bases; bases with no gene match: 5. Germline-derived CDR1 and CDR2 are SEHNR and FQNEAQ (reference sequence). The CDR3 covers 14 residues. CDR3 DNA: TGTGCCAGCAGCCCGGACAGGGGGTGGTACGAGCAGTACTTC. Protein: CASSPDRGWYEQYF.

V and J are TRBV5-4 and TRBJ1-4; a possible D gene is TRBD1 (6 bases). CDR1 is SGHNT and CDR2 is YYREEE in the germline V gene (reference sequence). The CDR3 extends over 17 amino acids. The V end lost 0 bases, the J end lost 3 bases, and 15 bases lay between the germline ends. CDR3 loop: CASSLEPGRGPNEKLFF. CDR3 in DNA: TGTGCCAGCAGCTTGGAACCTGGCCGGGGGCCTAATGAAAAACTGTTTTTT.

The V and J genes are TRBV19 and TRBJ2-1, with 15 bases that match TRBD2. Trimming took 4 bases from V and 7 from J; bases not matched to a gene: 5. Germline CDR1 reads LNHDA; CDR2 reads SQIVND (reference sequence). The CDR3 is 16 residues long. Here the CDR3 reads CASSTTGTSGRNEQFF. In DNA form, the CDR3 reads TGTGCCAGTAGTACCACCGGGACTAGCGGGAGGAATGAGCAGTTCTTC. Full variable domain (missing parts from reference TRBV19 and TRBJ2-1): DGGITQSPKYLFRKEGQNVTLSCEQNLNHDAMYWYRQDPGQGLRLIYYSQIVNDFQKGDIAEGYSVSREKKESFPLTVTSAQKNPTAFYLCASSTTGTSGRNEQFFGPGTRLTVL.

The chain joins TRBV14 to TRBJ2-3, with a possible D match to TRBD1 (6 bases). Trimming cost V 2 bases and J 4 bases, with 22 bases left between them. In germline, CDR1 is SGHDN, CDR2 FVKESK. This CDR3 contains 18 residues. This CDR3 is CASSQRLGGYLVADTQYF. The CDR3, as DNA: TGTGCCAGCAGCCAACGCCTAGGGGGTTATCTCGTCGCAGATACGCAGTATTTT.

V gene TRBV6-5 combines with J gene TRBJ2-3, with unresolved D. The V and J ends lost 5 bases and 2 bases respectively, with 8 bases between them. The CDR3 contains 13 residues. Germline assignment: CDR1 MNHEY and CDR2 SVGAGI. CDR3 nucleotides: TGTGCCAGCAGTCCTCTGGTCACAGATACGCAGTATTTT. Its protein product is CASSPLVTDTQYF.

The chain carries TRBV2 and TRBJ1-4, with 8 bases identical to TRBD1. Germline assignment: CDR1 SNHLY and CDR2 FYNNEI. J gave up 8 bases and V 7 bases, and 6 bases lay outside the gene matches. The CDR3 covers 13 residues. CDR3 sequence reads: CASTDRGGEKLFF. DNA of the CDR3: TGTGCCAGCACCGACAGGGGTGGGGAAAAACTGTTTTTT.

The rearrangement links TRBV28 to TRBJ1-5; no firm D call. Per germline, CDR1 MDHEN and CDR2 SYDVKM. V dropped 6 bases and J dropped 7 bases, with 19 bases sitting between them. There are 15 residues in the CDR3. The CDR3 region is CASSPRGGIGQPQHF. The CDR3, as DNA: TGTGCCAGCAGCCCCCGGGGAGGAATAGGGCAGCCCCAGCATTTT.

The genes are TRBV9 and TRBJ2-2; 7 bases are shared with TRBD2. The ends lost 2 bases at V and 0 bases at J; junction bases unmatched: 1. Per germline, CDR1 SGDLS and CDR2 YYNGEE. The CDR3 is made up of 15 amino acids. The CDR3 loop reads CASSVTSANTGELFF. CDR3 coding DNA: TGTGCCAGCAGCGTTACTAGCGCGAACACCGGGGAGCTGTTTTTT. The full variable domain, rest sourced from reference TRBV9 and TRBJ2-2, is DSGVTQTPKHLITATGQRVTLRCSPRSGDLSVYWYQQSLDQGLQFLIQYYNGEERAKGNILERFSAQQFPDLHSELNLSSLELGDSALYFCASSVTSANTGELFFGEGSRLTVL.